Below, 17 T cell receptor beta chains from the same sample are listed, as sequenced in a study of blood T cell repertoires in COVID-19. Measured with immunoSEQ multiplex PCR; TCRdb has only the in-frame clones, and not every one. This table has over 250,000 clones, over 85% appearing once. Sequencing input: PBMCs or T cells enriched from blood (not recorded which). All receptors come from a woman aged 55 to 70 who had recovered from COVID-19.

V usage is TRBV5-4 and J usage is TRBJ2-5, with D hard to call. The length of the CDR3 is 13 residues. Trimming took off 2 bases at V and 4 bases at J, with 9 bases between the two ends. Germline V gene lookup returns CDR1 SGHNT and CDR2 YYREEE (reference sequence). The CDR3 region has the DNA TGTGCCAGCAGCTTTAGGAGTTCAGAGACCCAGTACTTC. Its protein is CASSFRSSETQYF.

The chain couples TRBV28 to TRBJ2-3; 11 nucleotides line up with TRBD2. This CDR3 comprises 18 residues. Germline-derived CDR1 and CDR2 are MDHEN and SYDVKM. The ends lost 2 bases at V and 4 bases at J; junction bases unmatched: 11. The CDR3: CASSLVLAGDEFSDTQYF. CDR3 in DNA: TGTGCCAGCAGTTTAGTACTAGCGGGAGATGAATTCTCAGATACGCAGTATTTT.

The CDR3 region has the DNA TGTGCCAGCAGTTTATTGGGACAGGGACAACCCGGATCAAATCAGCCCCAGCATTTT. This encodes CASSLLGQGQPGSNQPQHF. The rearrangement uses TRBV27 and TRBJ1-5, with 9 positions matching TRBD1. V shed 1 base, J shed 4 bases, and the junction held 14 bases outside the gene matches. CDR1 and CDR2 (germline): MNHEY, SMNVEV (reference sequence). The length of the CDR3 is 19 residues.

The chain combines TRBV30 with TRBJ1-2; 11 nucleotides align to TRBD1. The V and J ends lost 8 bases and 7 bases, in that order; junction bases with no gene match: 9. The germline V gene has CDR1 GTSNPN and CDR2 SVGIG (reference sequence). This CDR3 contains 13 residues. The CDR3 reads CAVPQGQGVGYTF. The DNA of the CDR3 is TGTGCCGTCCCACAGGGACAGGGGGTTGGCTACACCTTC.

This chain joins TRBV30 and TRBJ2-1; TRBD2 agrees at 7 bases. The germline CDR1 and CDR2 sequences are GTSNPN and SVGIG (reference sequence). V was clipped by 3 bases and J by 6 bases; unmatched bases: 5. This CDR3 comprises 13 residues. CDR3 sequence: CAWSPGLPNEQFF. In nucleotides, the CDR3 is TGTGCCTGGAGCCCGGGACTACCCAATGAGCAGTTCTTC.

V gene TRBV18 combines with J gene TRBJ1-3; the D is unclear. Trimming took 2 bases from V and 2 from J, leaving 10 bases between them. The CDR3 is 15 residues long. In germline, CDR1 is KGHSH, CDR2 LQKENI. The CDR3 region has the DNA TGTGCCAGCTCACCAGTCGGAGGGACTGGAAACACCATATATTTT. Its protein is CASSPVGGTGNTIYF.

J is TRBJ2-3 and V is TRBV11-1, with D maybe TRBD1 (5 bases). This CDR3 has 14 amino acids. The germline V gene encodes CDR1 SGHAT and CDR2 FQDESV (reference sequence). V lost 4 bases and J lost 6, with 14 bases in between. The CDR3 DNA reads as TGTGCCAGCAGCTCTCAGACAGTTCGGGATACGCAGTATTTT. Its protein product is CASSSQTVRDTQYF.

CDR3 coding DNA: TGTGCCAGTAGTATAGATGGCGGAAACACCATATATTTT. This translates into CASSIDGGNTIYF. The chain couples TRBV19 to TRBJ1-3; D is unresolved. Germline V gene sequence: CDR1 LNHDA, CDR2 SQIVND (reference sequence). The V and J ends lost 0 bases and 4 bases respectively, with 4 bases between them. The CDR3 spans 13 residues.

V and J are TRBV19 and TRBJ2-5, with 8 positions matching TRBD2. Germline loops: CDR1 LNHDA, CDR2 SQIVND (reference sequence). The CDR3 length is 14 residues. V shed 8 bases and J 7 bases; nucleotides not matched to a gene: 12. CDR3 in amino acids: CASSQERGRGTQYF. The CDR3 DNA reads TGTGCCAGTTCACAGGAGCGGGGGCGAGGGACCCAGTACTTC.

V and J are TRBV29-1 and TRBJ1-2; TRBD1 matches at 8 bases. V gave up 8 bases and J gave up 5 bases; unmatched junction bases: 10. Germline-derived CDR1 and CDR2 are SQVTM and ANQGSEA. The CDR3 runs to 13 residues. CDR3 region: CSTRQGNDYGYTF. DNA for the CDR3: TGCAGCACTCGACAGGGGAATGATTATGGCTACACCTTC.

The gene calls are TRBV9 and TRBJ2-5; 14 bases map to TRBD2. CDR1 and CDR2 from the germline V gene are SGDLS and YYNGEE. This CDR3 region has 18 residues. With 0 bases clipped from V and 5 bases from J, the junction kept 9 bases outside the gene matches. In DNA form, the CDR3 reads TGTGCCAGCAGCGTAGGACTAGCGGGAGGGCCAGTAAGGGAGACCCAGTACTTC. This encodes CASSVGLAGGPVRETQYF.

The chain couples TRBV28 to TRBJ1-2; 7 bases are shared with TRBD1. J lost 4 bases, V lost 6 bases, and 14 bases had no gene match. Germline CDR1 and CDR2: MDHEN and SYDVKM. The CDR3 runs to 16 residues. Here the CDR3 DNA reads TGTGCCAGCAGCCCCCCTGGGGGCAGGGGGGCCTATGGCTACACCTTC. It specifies CASSPPGGRGAYGYTF.

The count of this clone is one. This chain connects TRBV5-1 to TRBJ1-2; D unresolved. Germline assignment: CDR1 SGHRS and CDR2 YFSETQ. With 1 base removed from V and 7 bases from J, the gap between germline ends came to 11 bases. This CDR3 region has 13 residues. CDR3 protein: CASSLLGMSGYTF. The CDR3 bases are TGCGCCAGCAGCTTGCTGGGCATGAGTGGCTACACCTTC.

As to this clone: The same CDR3 also results from other DNA sequences found in this sample. The V call is TRBV5-1, the J call TRBJ2-5, with D uncertain. This CDR3 has 11 residues. V was trimmed by 4 bases and J by 2 bases, leaving 3 bases between them. Per the germline V gene, CDR1 is SGHRS and CDR2 is YFSETQ. The CDR3 DNA reads TGCGCCAGCAGCCTGCAAGAGACCCAGTACTTC. It translates to CASSLQETQYF.

The chain employs TRBV27 and TRBJ2-7, with D perhaps matching TRBD1 (5 bases). The V gene's germline CDR1 is MNHEY and CDR2 SMNVEV (reference sequence). Between the trimmed V and J ends, which lost 4 bases and 1 base, there was a span of 14 bases. The CDR3 loop spans 15 amino acids. CDR3 loop: CASSSSQGPSYEQYF. The CDR3, as DNA: TGTGCCAGCAGTTCATCGCAGGGCCCTTCCTACGAGCAGTACTTC.

This sequence joins TRBV7-2 and TRBJ1-2, with TRBD1 as a possible D gene (6 bases). Trimming left V 5 bases short and J 5 bases short, with 12 bases between. Per the germline V gene, CDR1 is SGHTA and CDR2 is FQGNSA. The CDR3 spans 13 residues. CDR3 amino acids: CASSVDRRYGYTF. For the CDR3, the DNA is TGTGCCAGCAGCGTCGACAGGAGGTATGGCTACACCTTC. The variable domain in full, completed from reference TRBV7-2 and TRBJ1-2, reads GAGVSQSPSNKVTEKGKDVELRCDPISGHTALYWYRQSLGQGLEFLIYFQGNSAPDKSGLPSDRFSAERTGGSVSTLTIQRTQQEDSAVYLCASSVDRRYGYTFGSGTRLTVV.

This chain links TRBV5-1 with TRBJ1-1; D is undetermined. Germline V gene data show CDR1 as SGHRS and CDR2 as YFSETQ. The V end lost 1 base, the J end lost 0 bases, and 10 bases lay between the germline ends. The CDR3 loop spans 15 amino acids. The CDR3 sequence: CASSLFEDLNTEAFF. The CDR3 DNA reads as TGCGCCAGCAGCTTGTTCGAGGACTTGAACACTGAAGCTTTCTTT.